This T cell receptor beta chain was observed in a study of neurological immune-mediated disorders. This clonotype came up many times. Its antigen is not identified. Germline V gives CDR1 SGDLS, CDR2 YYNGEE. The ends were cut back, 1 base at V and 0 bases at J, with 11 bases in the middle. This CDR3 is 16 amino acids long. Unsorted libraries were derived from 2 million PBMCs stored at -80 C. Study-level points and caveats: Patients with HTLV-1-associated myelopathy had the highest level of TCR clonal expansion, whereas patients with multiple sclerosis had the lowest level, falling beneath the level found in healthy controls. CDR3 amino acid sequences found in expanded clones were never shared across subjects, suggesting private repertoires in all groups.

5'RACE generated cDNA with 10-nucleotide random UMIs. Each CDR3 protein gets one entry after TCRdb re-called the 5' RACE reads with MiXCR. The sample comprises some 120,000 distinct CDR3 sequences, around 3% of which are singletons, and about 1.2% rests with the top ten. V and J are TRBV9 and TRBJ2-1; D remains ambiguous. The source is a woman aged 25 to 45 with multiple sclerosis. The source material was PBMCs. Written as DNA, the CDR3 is TGTGCCAGCAGCGTACCTTCCCTAAGCTCCTACAATGAGCAGTTCTTC. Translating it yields CASSVPSLSSYNEQFF.